A selection of T cell receptor beta chains follows, all from one sample in a study of CD8 T cells in ankylosing spondylitis. TCRdb used MiXCR to reprocess the 5' RACE reads, holding one entry per CDR3 protein. The table has 25,000 to 30,000 distinct CDR3 sequences, 6.5% to 9.5% seen once. The sequenced sample consisted of blood. These receptors all stem from a male donor with ankylosing spondylitis or in good health (not recorded which). Each CDR3 is given with its conserved first and last residue.

v_call	j_call	cdr3_aa
TRBV7-3	TRBJ2-2	CASSSPEGTWTGELFF
TRBV11-2	TRBJ2-5	CASSLDPGLETQYF
TRBV18	TRBJ2-7	CASSPTGPYEQYF
TRBV3-2	TRBJ2-2	CASSQRLADTGELFF
TRBV7-9	TRBJ2-5	CASSYIAGRETQYF
TRBV28	TRBJ2-1	CASSTMTSFHEQFF
TRBV20-1	TRBJ2-1	CSAETSGMISNEQFF
TRBV20-1	TRBJ2-1	CSVGYSYNEQFF
TRBV5-6	TRBJ2-3	CASSLDSGSTDTQYF
TRBV30	TRBJ2-5	CAWSAGSSGETQYF
TRBV6-2/TRBV6-3	TRBJ2-2	CASTPRGSGGANTGELFF
TRBV29-1	TRBJ2-7	CSVVWGPGSYEQYF